This TCR beta chain stems from a study of sequential checkpoint blockade in melanoma. Overall study context: Patients were randomized 1:1 to nivolumab-then-ipilimumab or ipilimumab-then-nivolumab first-line. Both treatment sequences were followed by maintenance nivolumab.

Regarding treatment: randomized to nivolumab then ipilimumab (arm A) or the reverse (arm B). Sorted cells were live CD3+CD8+, lacking CD19 and CD56, from PBMCs. The germline V gene has CDR1 LGHNA and CDR2 YNFKEQ. V lost 5 bases to trimming and J lost 7 bases, with 20 bases between them. The length of the CDR3 is 15 residues. Method: immunoSEQ multiplex PCR; TCRdb's copy keeps in-frame clones and lacks some. This sample has 15,000 or so clones, with around 70% found just once. V is TRBV4-2 and J is TRBJ1-2; D might be TRBD1 (5 bases). The sample here was CD8+ T cells sorted from blood (inferred from file names), taken from a patient given nivolumab and ipilimumab in sequence. This clonotype was obtained from a human donor with melanoma. The chain's CDR3 is CASSLGRGEGSGYTF. DNA for the CDR3: TGTGCCAGCAGCTTGGGGCGGGGAGAAGGGTCTGGCTACACCTTC.